These T cell receptor beta chains were read from a single sample in a study of a mutant IDH1 vaccine in newly diagnosed glioma. TCRdb's table, derived via immunoSEQ multiplex PCR, lists solely in-frame clones and lacks some. The repertoire consists of tens of thousands of clones, with around 78% occurring once and the leading ten covering about 12%. No antigen is known for these receptors. The sequencing here drew on PBMCs, taken from a glioma patient whose treatment included an IDH1 peptide vaccine. These receptors all come from a man aged 35-49 years with glioma. CDR3s include the opening cysteine and the closing phenylalanine or tryptophan. Each record gives: J gene, V gene, D gene, clone size, CDR3 protein. A D gene is named only where the DNA matches it firmly. Clone size is not always given. Where it is, it says once, few, many or a class for expanded clones.

TRBJ2-1 TRBV7-2 . . CASASYLTRNEQFF
TRBJ2-3 TRBV27 . . CASSLGRVRGTQYF
TRBJ2-3 TRBV11-2 . . CASSSRTSGTYTQYF
TRBJ2-1 TRBV6-4 . . CASSTRANNEQFF
TRBJ1-1 TRBV5-6 . few CASSPSEAENTEAFF
TRBJ1-2 TRBV28 . few CASSGAVVYGYTF
TRBJ1-5 TRBV10-3 . . CAISEMGPDYSNQPQHF
TRBJ2-3 TRBV18 TRBD2 . CASSRTSGYTDTQYF
TRBJ1-1 TRBV9 . . CASSVGPSPTEAFF
TRBJ1-4 TRBV11-1 . . CASSRGLEREKLFF
TRBJ2-5 TRBV7-9 . . CASFRSSPQETQYF
TRBJ2-1 TRBV4-1 . . CASSQVGYSTEQFF
TRBJ1-5 TRBV7-8 . . CASSRGGQPQHF
TRBJ1-1 TRBV7-9 . . CASSFPGNIVAFF
TRBJ1-4 TRBV7-2 . . CASSSQRTARTNEKLFF
TRBJ2-7 TRBV4-2 . . CASSQDLGSQPSYEQYF
TRBJ2-3 TRBV27 . . CASKQTFISSGPLTDTQYF
TRBJ1-2 TRBV11-2 . . CASSLALNYGYTF
TRBJ2-3 TRBV5-6 . once CASSFVLRGRDTQYF
TRBJ1-1 TRBV19 . . CASMFGTEAFF
TRBJ2-1 TRBV7-9 . . CASSATLARYYNEQFF
TRBJ2-7 TRBV6-5 . . CASSRSGYSYEQYF
TRBJ2-3 TRBV7-8 . . CASSNSGVAFSDTQYF
TRBJ2-2 TRBV19 TRBD1 . CASSIDPTTGTYTGELFF
TRBJ2-3 TRBV14 . . CASSLNRDTQYF
TRBJ2-2 TRBV7-9 TRBD2 . CASSSLGLAGTGELFF
TRBJ2-3 TRBV5-4 . . CASSLRIADTQYF
TRBJ1-1 TRBV2 . few CASSEGMTLNTEAFF
TRBJ2-1 TRBV28 . . CASSLRTGSSYNEQFF
TRBJ1-1 TRBV7-6 . . CASSLVDGSVPEAFF
TRBJ1-1 TRBV5-1 . . CASSHGNMNTEAFF
TRBJ1-5 TRBV7-2 . . CASSLTPGGNQPQHF
TRBJ2-4 TRBV7-2 . . CASGQAGKNIQYF